These 4 T cell receptor beta chains were sequenced from one sample in a study of graft-versus-host responses after intestinal transplantation. Here immunoSEQ multiplex PCR was the method, and the copy in TCRdb shows in-frame clones only, minus some. The table lists tens of thousands of clones, more than 75% of them singletons. The sample consisted of PBMCs, taken around 120 days after intestinal transplantation. Receptors originate from a human patient who received an intestinal transplant, so some T cells may come from the graft donor.

CDR3 in amino acids: CASSPVGTSSYEQYF. Written as DNA, the CDR3 is TGTGCCAGCTCACCGGTCGGGACTAGCTCCTACGAGCAGTACTTC. J is TRBJ2-7 and V is TRBV18; 8 bases map to TRBD2. Germline assignment: CDR1 KGHSH and CDR2 LQKENI. The CDR3 spans 15 residues. J gave up 0 bases and V 3 bases, and 4 bases lay outside the gene matches.

CDR3 protein: CASSLGAGTGGLYEQYF. For the CDR3, the DNA is TGTGCCAGCAGCTTAGGGGCCGGGACAGGGGGTCTCTACGAGCAGTACTTC. The chain carries TRBV7-6 and TRBJ2-5; 11 bases are a match to TRBD1. TRBJ2-7 matches the DNA end more closely, so the J call is doubtful. The CDR3 extends over 17 amino acids. Per the germline V gene, CDR1 is SGHVS and CDR2 is FNYEAQ.

The table lists this clone with a few counts. This rearrangement joins TRBV5-1 to TRBJ2-5; D uncertain. The CDR3 has 14 residues. Trimming removed 0 bases at V and 1 base at J, with 7 bases between. The germline V gene has CDR1 SGHRS and CDR2 YFSETQ. CDR3 coding DNA: TGCGCCAGCAGCTTGGGCGTGCTCCAAGAGACCCAGTACTTC. Translation: CASSLGVLQETQYF.

This clone appeared a single time. The chain links TRBV5-4 to TRBJ1-2; 7 bases are a match to TRBD1. Germline loops: CDR1 SGHNT, CDR2 YYREEE (reference sequence). The V and J ends lost 4 bases and 3 bases, in that order; junction bases with no gene match: 6. The CDR3 consists of 14 residues. CDR3 in DNA: TGTGCCAGCAGCCCAGGGGGGGCCGACTATGGCTACACCTTC. The encoded protein is CASSPGGADYGYTF.